This T cell receptor (beta chain) was obtained from a study of cytomegalovirus exposure and HLA in healthy donors. The J segment lost 2 bases and the V segment lost 6 bases, leaving 1 base of the junction unmatched. This CDR3 region has 14 residues. Germline CDR1 MNHEY, CDR2 SMNVEV (reference sequence). As for the donors, each was a healthy bone marrow donor. PCR primers comprised 60 Vbeta and 13 Jbeta primers. The table came from immunoSEQ multiplex PCR; TCRdb's copy has only in-frame clones and leaves some out. The repertoire table contains about 40,000 clones. The gene calls are TRBV27 and TRBJ2-7, with 13 bases fitting TRBD2. The origin of this receptor is a woman aged 25 to 39 in good health and CMV-seronegative. Material for sequencing was PBMCs. The CDR3 reads CASRTSGGTYEQYF. Written as DNA, the CDR3 is TGTGCCAGCAGGACTAGCGGGGGGACCTACGAGCAGTACTTC.